This T cell receptor (beta chain) was identified during a study of response to subunit inactivated influenza vaccine. One entry per CDR3 protein, called by TCRdb with MiXCR from the RT-PCR reads. The data show just under 550,000 distinct CDR3 sequences, roughly a quarter seen once. This clonotype has just one count. These data were likewise used in another study, on T cells expressing NK-cell markers. According to that study: 5'RACE template switching with UMIs produced the TCR beta cDNA. A range of about 1.0-7.0% of CD8+ T cells consisted of dominant NKG2C+ clonotypes in several donors.

The material was CD4+ T cells sorted from PBMCs, obtained roughly 12 days after vaccination. The sequence derives from a man aged 45-65 years who received an inactivated influenza vaccine.

For the CDR3, the DNA is TGCAGTGCTGGTCCTGAGTACTCTAATGAAAAACTGTTTTTT. Translated: CSAGPEYSNEKLFF. The chain couples TRBV20-1 to TRBJ1-4; D unresolved. V was cut by 5 bases and J by 3 bases, with 13 bases left in between. This CDR3 is built from 14 residues. Germline V gene data show CDR1 as DFQATT and CDR2 as SNEGSKA (reference sequence).